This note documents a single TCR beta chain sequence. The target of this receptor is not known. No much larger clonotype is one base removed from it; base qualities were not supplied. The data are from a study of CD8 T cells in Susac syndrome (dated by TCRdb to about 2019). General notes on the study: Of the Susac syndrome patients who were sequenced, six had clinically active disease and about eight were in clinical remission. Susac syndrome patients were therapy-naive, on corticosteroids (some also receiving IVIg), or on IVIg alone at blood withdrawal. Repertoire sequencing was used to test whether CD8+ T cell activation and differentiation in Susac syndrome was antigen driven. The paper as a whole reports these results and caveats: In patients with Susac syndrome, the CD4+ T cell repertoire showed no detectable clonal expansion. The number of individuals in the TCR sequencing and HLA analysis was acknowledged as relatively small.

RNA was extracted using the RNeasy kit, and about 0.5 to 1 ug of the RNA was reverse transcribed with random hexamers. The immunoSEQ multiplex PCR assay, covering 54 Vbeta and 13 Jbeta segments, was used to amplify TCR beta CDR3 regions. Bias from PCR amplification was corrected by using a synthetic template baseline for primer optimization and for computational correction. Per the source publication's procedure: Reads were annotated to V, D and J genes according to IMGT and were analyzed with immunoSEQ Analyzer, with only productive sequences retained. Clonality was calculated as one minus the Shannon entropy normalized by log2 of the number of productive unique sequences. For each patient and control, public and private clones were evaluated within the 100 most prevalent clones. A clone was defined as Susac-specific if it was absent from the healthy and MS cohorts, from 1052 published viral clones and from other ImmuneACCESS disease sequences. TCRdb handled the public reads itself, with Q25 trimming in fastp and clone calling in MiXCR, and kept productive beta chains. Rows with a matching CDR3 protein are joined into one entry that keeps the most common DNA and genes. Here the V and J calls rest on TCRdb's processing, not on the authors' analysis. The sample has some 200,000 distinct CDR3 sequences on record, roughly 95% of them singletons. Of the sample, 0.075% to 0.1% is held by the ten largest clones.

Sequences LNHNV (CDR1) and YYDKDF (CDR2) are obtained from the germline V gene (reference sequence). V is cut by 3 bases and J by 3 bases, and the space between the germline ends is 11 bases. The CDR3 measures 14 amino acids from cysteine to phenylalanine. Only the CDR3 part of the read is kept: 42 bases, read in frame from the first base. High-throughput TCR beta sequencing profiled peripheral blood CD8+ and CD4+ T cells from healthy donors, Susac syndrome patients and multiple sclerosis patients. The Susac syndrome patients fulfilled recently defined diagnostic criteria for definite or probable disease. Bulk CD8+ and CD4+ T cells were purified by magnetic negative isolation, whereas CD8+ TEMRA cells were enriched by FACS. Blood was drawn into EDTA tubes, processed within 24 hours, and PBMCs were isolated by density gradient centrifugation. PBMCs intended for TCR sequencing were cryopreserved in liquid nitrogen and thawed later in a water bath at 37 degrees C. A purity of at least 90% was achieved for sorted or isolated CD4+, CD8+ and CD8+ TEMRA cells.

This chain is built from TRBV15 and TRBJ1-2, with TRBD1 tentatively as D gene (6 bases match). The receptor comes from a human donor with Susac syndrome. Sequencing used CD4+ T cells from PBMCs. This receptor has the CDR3 CATSRSRGYYGYTF. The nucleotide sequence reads TGTGCCACCAGCAGGAGCAGGGGATACTATGGCTACACCTTC.